This TCR beta chain was obtained from a study of T cells in Graves' hyperthyroidism and ophthalmopathy. General study points: Blood samples included most of the expanded thyroid clonotypes exceeding 0.001.

The source material, RNA transcripts, was used to amplify TCR beta CDR3 regions. The primer set for the first-round RT-PCR of the TCR CDR3 was HTBI. TCRdb fed the multiplex PCR reads into MiXCR, producing one record per CDR3 protein. The table includes just under 750,000 distinct CDR3 sequences, about 35% detected once. This clonotype has ten or more counts. The antigen is not known. If no ophthalmopathy progression occurred within 18 months, Graves' hyperthyroidism was stable. Newly diagnosed hyperthyroidism patients aged 18 to 65 years had disease lasting under 2 months. Source material for PBMCs was 10 ml fresh peripheral blood. The J segment lost 3 bases and the V segment lost 6 bases, leaving 4 bases of the junction unmatched. The CDR3 runs 14 residues. Germline-derived CDR1 and CDR2 are SNHLY and FYNNEI.

V usage is TRBV2 and J usage is TRBJ1-1; TRBD1 matches at 10 bases. Sequencing input: blood. This receptor was taken from a woman aged 40 to 50 with Graves' hyperthyroidism. Written as DNA, the CDR3 is TGTGCCAGCAGCCGACAGGGGGCGGACACTGAAGCTTTCTTT. Amino acids: CASSRQGADTEAFF.